These 26 T cell receptor beta chains came from one sample sequenced in a study of T cell repertoires in cytomegalovirus infection. TCRdb re-derived calls from the reads in MiXCR, one entry per CDR3 protein. The data show under 600,000 distinct CDR3 sequences, with about 15% seen just once and 20% to 30% held by the top ten. The sequenced sample was CD8+ T cells from PBMCs. These receptors were obtained from a human donor in good health (CMV status not recorded). Some clones in this sample may be carry-over from other donors' samples.

This chain links TRBV3-1 with TRBJ2-1; tentatively, D is TRBD1 (6 bases). The CDR3 length is 17 residues. The V gene's germline CDR1 is LGHDT and CDR2 YNNKEL (reference sequence). Deletions cut 0 bases from V and 8 bases from J, with 20 bases between. The CDR3 DNA is TGTGCCAGCAGCCAAGAAACAGGGCTAGCTGATTTCGATGAGCAGTTCTTC. It is translated as CASSQETGLADFDEQFF.

This clonotype was seen a handful of times. The V and J genes are TRBV4-1 and TRBJ1-1, with D unclear. Germline V gene sequence: CDR1 MGHRA, CDR2 YSYEKL. The CDR3 loop spans 13 amino acids. The V end lost 2 bases, the J end lost 2 bases, and 6 bases lay between the germline ends. The CDR3 protein is CASSQLGNTEAFF. DNA of the CDR3: TGCGCCAGCAGCCAATTGGGAAACACTGAAGCTTTCTTT.

This clonotype was seen only a few times. The chain uses TRBV7-9 and TRBJ2-5; D gene unclear. V dropped 2 bases and J dropped 2 bases, with 9 bases sitting between them. The V gene's germline CDR1 is SEHNR and CDR2 FQNEAQ (reference sequence). The CDR3 runs to 14 residues. As DNA, the CDR3 is TGTGCCAGCAGCTTACCGTTTAAGCAAGAGACCCAGTACTTC. Its translation: CASSLPFKQETQYF.

CDR3 DNA: TGTGCCAGCAGTAGAGGGGGGAGGTATGGCTACACCTTC. Residues: CASSRGGRYGYTF. The chain couples TRBV11-2 to TRBJ1-2; perhaps TRBD1 as D (6 bases). The CDR3 sequence is 13 residues long. V lost 6 bases, J lost 5 bases, and 13 bases lay in between. CDR1 SGHAT and CDR2 FQNNGV come from the germline V gene.

This clonotype was observed at least ten times. The J gene is TRBJ2-5, the V gene TRBV7-9; 7 bases agree with TRBD1. CDR3 length: 15 amino acids. V lost 5 bases to trimming and J lost 3 bases; unmatched junction nucleotides: 9. Germline-derived CDR1 and CDR2 are SEHNR and FQNEAQ (reference sequence). This CDR3 reads CASSQTSTGKETQYF. The DNA of the CDR3 is TGTGCCAGCAGCCAGACTTCGACAGGGAAAGAGACCCAGTACTTC.

This clonotype has at least ten counts. This sequence joins TRBV6-1 and TRBJ1-1, with TRBD1 identical over 7 bases. Germline V gene sequence: CDR1 MNHNS, CDR2 SASEGT. This CDR3 region has 14 residues. Losses at the gene ends were 6 bases for V and 0 bases for J; bases not matched to a gene: 4. The CDR3: CASRQGPLNTEAFF. The CDR3 coding sequence is TGTGCCAGCAGACAGGGGCCCTTGAACACTGAAGCTTTCTTT.

CDR3 DNA: TGTGCCAGCAGCTTATGGGGGGGGGGGCTGGAAGATACGCAGTATTTT. It yields the protein CASSLWGGGLEDTQYF. The chain recombines TRBV11-2 with TRBJ2-3, with D possibly being TRBD2 (7 bases). The CDR3 covers 16 residues. Germline lookup yields CDR1 SGHAT and CDR2 FQNNGV. Trimming stripped 2 bases from V and 5 bases from J, with 17 bases between.

This clonotype was seen ten or more times. J is TRBJ2-2 and V is TRBV10-3, with D tentatively TRBD1 (6 bases). The CDR3 consists of 15 residues. The germline gives CDR1 ENHRY, CDR2 SYGVKD. V was pared by 6 bases and J by 0 bases, with 11 bases between. This CDR3 reads CAIRGTIANTGELFF. The CDR3 region has the DNA TGTGCCATCAGAGGGACAATCGCGAACACCGGGGAGCTGTTTTTT.

This clonotype has a handful of counts. V usage is TRBV5-6 and J usage is TRBJ1-5, with 7 bases aligning to TRBD1. This CDR3 contains 15 residues. Germline-derived CDR1 and CDR2 are SGHDT and YYEEEE. Losses at the gene ends were 2 bases for V and 4 bases for J; bases not matched to a gene: 6. CDR3 in amino acids: CASSFSGGQNQPQHF. The CDR3 DNA follows: TGTGCCAGCAGCTTTTCAGGGGGACAGAATCAGCCCCAGCATTTT.

About this clonotype: A much more abundant neighbour one base away suggests this may be a read error. This chain uses TRBV11-2 with TRBJ1-6; D unresolved. Germline CDR1 is SGHAT and CDR2 is FQNNGV. The CDR3 has 13 amino acids. DNA for the CDR3: TGTTCCAGCCTTGCGGGCTATAATTCACCCCTCCACTTT. Translation gives CSSLAGYNSPLHF.

In its sample, this clonotype was seen a few times. This chain joins TRBV5-1 and TRBJ2-7, with 14 bases identical to TRBD2. CDR3 length: 18 residues. V trimming: 3 bases; J trimming: 5 bases; junction bases outside the gene matches: 13. The germline CDR1 and CDR2 sequences are SGHRS and YFSETQ. The CDR3: CASSSPKRTSGRTHEQYF. In DNA, the CDR3 is TGCGCCAGCAGCTCACCTAAACGGACTAGCGGGAGGACCCACGAGCAGTACTTC.

This clonotype was recorded many times. This sequence joins TRBV7-2 and TRBJ2-2; 9 bases align to TRBD2. The junction had 12 bases not matched to a gene; V was cut back by 5 bases and J by 5 bases. The CDR3 covers 17 residues. Germline V gives CDR1 SGHTA, CDR2 FQGNSA. The CDR3 DNA sequence: TGTGCCAGCAGCCCATGGCGGGAGGGTGCAGGGACCGGGGAGCTGTTTTTT. It translates to CASSPWREGAGTGELFF.

This clonotype has just a few counts. The rearrangement joins TRBV13 to TRBJ1-2; D gene ambiguous. Germline CDR1 PRHDT, CDR2 FYEKMQ (reference sequence). The V gene lost 1 base and the J gene lost 7 bases, with 10 bases spanning the gap. The CDR3 is 13 amino acids. CDR3 amino acids: CASSLDWERGYTF. Here the CDR3 DNA reads TGTGCCAGCAGCTTAGACTGGGAGCGTGGCTACACCTTC.

This clonotype was seen many times. The chain joins TRBV10-3 to TRBJ1-2; tentatively, D is TRBD1 (6 bases). Germline V gene data show CDR1 as ENHRY and CDR2 as SYGVKD. The CDR3 length is 16 residues. The ends were cut back, 6 bases at V and 3 bases at J, with 20 bases in the middle. The DNA for the CDR3 is TGTGCCATCAGGGACAGCCTCCCCCACCTGGACTATGGCTACACCTTC. The encoded protein is CAIRDSLPHLDYGYTF.

This clonotype has a count of ten or more. This rearrangement joins TRBV7-3 to TRBJ2-5; D unresolved. The germline CDR1 and CDR2 sequences are SGHTA and FQGTGA. The CDR3 spans 14 residues. Trimming pared 4 bases from V and 1 base from J, leaving 10 bases between. The chain's CDR3 is CASSWGGTQETQYF. The CDR3 DNA follows: TGTGCCAGCAGCTGGGGTGGAACCCAAGAGACCCAGTACTTC.

This rearrangement joins TRBV2 to TRBJ1-1; D ambiguous. The CDR3 is made up of 13 amino acids. Deletions cut 6 bases from V and 1 base from J, with 9 bases between. CDR1 is SNHLY, CDR2 FYNNEI, per germline. The CDR3 is CASRGLWNTEAFF. In DNA form, the CDR3 reads TGTGCCAGCAGGGGCCTTTGGAACACTGAAGCTTTCTTT. Complete variable domain (other parts from reference TRBV2 and TRBJ1-1): EPEVTQTPSHQVTQMGQEVILRCVPISNHLYFYWYRQILGQKVEFLVSFYNNEISEKSEIFDDQFSVERPDGSNFTLKIRSTKLEDSAMYFCASRGLWNTEAFFGQGTRLTVV.

The rearrangement uses TRBV27 and TRBJ1-5; D is possibly TRBD1 (5 bases). The CDR3 consists of 14 residues. CDR1 and CDR2 from the germline V gene are MNHEY and SMNVEV (reference sequence). The germline V and J ends were trimmed by 6 bases and 3 bases, with 12 bases remaining between them. The CDR3 coding sequence is TGTGCCAGCAGCATTGACAGCTCCAATCAGCCCCAGCATTTT. This translates into CASSIDSSNQPQHF.

This clonotype came up once. The chain has TRBV2 and TRBJ2-2; TRBD2 matches 8 bases. CDR3 length: 15 amino acids. From germline, CDR1 is SNHLY and CDR2 FYNNEI. The V gene end was trimmed by 6 bases and the J gene end by 4 bases; junction bases not matched to a gene: 7. CDR3: CASSPGLGATGELFF. In DNA form, the CDR3 reads TGTGCCAGCAGCCCGGGACTAGGGGCCACCGGGGAGCTGTTTTTT.

V is TRBV4-1 and J is TRBJ1-5, with D maybe TRBD1 (5 bases). CDR1 and CDR2 from the germline V gene are MGHRA and YSYEKL. The CDR3 loop spans 14 amino acids. V shed 4 bases and J shed 5 bases, with 12 bases lying between them. CDR3 in amino acids: CASSPGGVYQPQHF. CDR3 sequence (DNA): TGCGCCAGCAGCCCCGGGGGGGTGTATCAGCCCCAGCATTTT.

The chain is built from TRBV20-1 and TRBJ2-3; TRBD2 aligns across 7 bases. There are 15 residues in the CDR3. Losses at the gene ends were 5 bases for V and 0 bases for J; bases not matched to a gene: 8. Germline V gene lookup returns CDR1 DFQATT and CDR2 SNEGSKA (reference sequence). This CDR3 reads CSAPPGGDSTDTQYF. The CDR3 DNA sequence: TGCAGTGCTCCCCCTGGGGGGGATAGCACAGATACGCAGTATTTT.

This clonotype was seen at least ten times. The genes are TRBV2 and TRBJ1-3; D not certain. Germline V gene data show CDR1 as SNHLY and CDR2 as FYNNEI. The CDR3 covers 13 residues. Trimming pared 6 bases from V and 0 bases from J, leaving 6 bases between. CDR3 coding DNA: TGTGCCAGCAGGAAGGCCTCTGGAAACACCATATATTTT. Its protein product is CASRKASGNTIYF.

This clonotype was seen many times. The chain is built from TRBV12-5 and TRBJ2-7; the match to TRBD1 covers 8 bases. The CDR3 spans 15 residues. The J segment lost 3 bases and the V segment lost 2 bases, leaving 6 bases of the junction unmatched. Germline CDR1 LGHNT, CDR2 FRNRAP. CDR3 amino acids: CASGLSFGQGYEQYF. CDR3 DNA: TGTGCTAGTGGTTTGTCGTTCGGACAGGGCTACGAGCAGTACTTC.

This chain links TRBV4-1 with TRBJ2-3; D unclear. V lost 1 base to trimming and J lost 1 base, with 9 bases between them. Germline CDR1 is MGHRA and CDR2 is YSYEKL. CDR3 size: 15 residues. CDR3 loop: CASSQVTWGTDTQYF. The CDR3 DNA sequence: TGCGCCAGCAGCCAAGTTACGTGGGGCACAGATACGCAGTATTTT.

As concerns this clonotype: With a much larger clone just one base away, this may be a read error. The chain links TRBV7-9 to TRBJ2-1; TRBD1 is a possible D gene (5 bases). Germline CDR1 reads SEHNR; CDR2 reads FQNEAQ (reference sequence). The CDR3 is 17 residues long. Trimming cost V 5 bases and J 4 bases, with 21 bases left between them. The chain's CDR3 is CASSPPLLGALYNEQFF. The CDR3 nucleotides are TGTGCCAGCAGCCCCCCTCTGTTAGGGGCGCTATACAATGAGCAGTTCTTC.

This clonotype was counted at least ten times. This sequence joins TRBV6-1 and TRBJ2-7; D perhaps matches TRBD2 (6 bases). This CDR3 spans 18 amino acids. Germline CDR1 and CDR2: MNHNS and SASEGT. Trimming shortened V by 6 bases and J by 1 base, and 25 bases separated the two germline ends. The DNA of the CDR3 is TGTGCCAGCAGGAAGCTATGGCTTTTCGAGGCGGGGTCCTACGAGCAGTACTTC. It encodes CASRKLWLFEAGSYEQYF.

The chain uses TRBV18 and TRBJ2-3; 14 nucleotides match TRBD2. The V and J ends lost 6 bases and 0 bases, in that order; junction bases with no gene match: 14. Germline CDR1 KGHSH, CDR2 LQKENI. This CDR3 spans 20 amino acids. The CDR3 reads CASSPGLAGGVVGSTDTQYF. CDR3 nucleotides: TGTGCCAGCTCCCCCGGACTAGCGGGGGGAGTTGTAGGAAGCACAGATACGCAGTATTTT.